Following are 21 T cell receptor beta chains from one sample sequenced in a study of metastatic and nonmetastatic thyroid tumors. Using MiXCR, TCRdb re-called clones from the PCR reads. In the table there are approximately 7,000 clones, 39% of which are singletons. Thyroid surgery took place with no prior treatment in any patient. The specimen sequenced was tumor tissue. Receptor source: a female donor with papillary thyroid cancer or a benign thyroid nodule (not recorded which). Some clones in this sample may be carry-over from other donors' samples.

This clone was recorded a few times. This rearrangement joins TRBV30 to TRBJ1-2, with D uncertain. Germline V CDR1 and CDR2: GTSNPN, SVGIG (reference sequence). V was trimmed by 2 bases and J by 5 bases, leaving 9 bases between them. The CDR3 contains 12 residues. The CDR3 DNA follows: TGTGCCTGGAGTCGACCCGGTTATGGCTACACCTTC. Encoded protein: CAWSRPGYGYTF.

CDR3 protein: CATSPGGSSYTF. CDR3 coding DNA: TGTGCCACCAGCCCAGGGGGGAGTAGCTACACCTTC. The rearrangement uses TRBV24-1 and TRBJ1-2; 7 nucleotides match TRBD1. Germline CDR1 reads KGHDR; CDR2 reads SFDVKD. With 7 bases clipped from V and 9 bases from J, the junction kept 7 bases outside the gene matches. This CDR3 has 12 residues.

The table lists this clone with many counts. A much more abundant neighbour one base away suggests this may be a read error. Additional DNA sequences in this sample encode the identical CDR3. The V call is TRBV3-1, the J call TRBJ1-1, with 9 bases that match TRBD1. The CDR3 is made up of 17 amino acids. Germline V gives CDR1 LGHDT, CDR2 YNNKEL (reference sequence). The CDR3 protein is CASSPPPTGGAYTEAFF. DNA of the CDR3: TGTGCCAGCAGCCCTCCCCCCACAGGGGGCGCGTACACCGAAGCTTTCTTT.

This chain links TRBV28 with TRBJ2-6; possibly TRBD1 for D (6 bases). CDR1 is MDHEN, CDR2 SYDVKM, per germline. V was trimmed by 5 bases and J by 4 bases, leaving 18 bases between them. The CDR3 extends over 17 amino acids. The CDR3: CASSVFGTGIGANVLTF. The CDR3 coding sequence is TGTGCCAGCAGTGTCTTCGGAACAGGGATCGGGGCCAACGTCCTGACTTTC.

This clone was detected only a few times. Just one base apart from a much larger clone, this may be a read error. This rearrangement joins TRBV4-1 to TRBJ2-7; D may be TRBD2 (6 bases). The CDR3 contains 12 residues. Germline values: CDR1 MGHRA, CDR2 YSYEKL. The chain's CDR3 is CASSQEDYEHYF. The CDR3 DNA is TGCGCCAGCAGCCAAGAGGACTACGAGCATTACTTC.

CDR3 sequence reads: CASSAELNEKLFF. The DNA for the CDR3 is TGTGCCAGCAGCGCAGAGCTTAATGAAAAACTGTTTTTT. The rearrangement uses TRBV7-2 and TRBJ1-4; D call uncertain. The germline V and J ends were trimmed by 5 bases and 4 bases, with 8 bases remaining between them. Germline lookup yields CDR1 SGHTA and CDR2 FQGNSA. This CDR3 region has 13 residues.

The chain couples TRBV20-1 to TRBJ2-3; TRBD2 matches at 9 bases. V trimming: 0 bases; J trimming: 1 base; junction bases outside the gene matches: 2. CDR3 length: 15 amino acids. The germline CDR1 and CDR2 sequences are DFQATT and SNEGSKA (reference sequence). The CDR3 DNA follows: TGCAGTGCTAGAGACGCTAGCGGGGGCACAGATACGCAGTATTTT. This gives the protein CSARDASGGTDTQYF.

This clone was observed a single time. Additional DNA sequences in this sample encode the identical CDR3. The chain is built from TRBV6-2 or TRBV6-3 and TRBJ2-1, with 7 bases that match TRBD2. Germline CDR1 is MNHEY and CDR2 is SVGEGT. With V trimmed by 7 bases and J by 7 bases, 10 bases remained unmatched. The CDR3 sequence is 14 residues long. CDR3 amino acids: CASNTGGESNEQFF. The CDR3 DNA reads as TGTGCCAGCAACACGGGAGGTGAGTCGAATGAGCAGTTCTTC.

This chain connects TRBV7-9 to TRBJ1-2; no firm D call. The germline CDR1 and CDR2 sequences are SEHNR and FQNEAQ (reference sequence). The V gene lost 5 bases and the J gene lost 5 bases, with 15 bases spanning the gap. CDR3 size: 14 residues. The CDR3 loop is CASSTTGSLYGYTF. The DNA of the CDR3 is TGTGCCAGCAGCACAACGGGAAGCCTATATGGCTACACCTTC.

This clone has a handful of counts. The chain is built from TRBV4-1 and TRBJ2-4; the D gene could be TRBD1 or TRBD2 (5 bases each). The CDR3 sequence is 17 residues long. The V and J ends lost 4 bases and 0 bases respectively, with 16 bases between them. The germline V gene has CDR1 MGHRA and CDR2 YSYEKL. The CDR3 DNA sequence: TGCGCCAGCAGCCCTGACACGGGGACGCTAGCCAAAAACATTCAGTACTTC. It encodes CASSPDTGTLAKNIQYF.

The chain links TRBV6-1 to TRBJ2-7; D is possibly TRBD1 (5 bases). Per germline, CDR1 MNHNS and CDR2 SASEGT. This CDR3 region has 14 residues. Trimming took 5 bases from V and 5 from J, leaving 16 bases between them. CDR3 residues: CASSRTWGKHEQYF. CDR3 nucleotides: TGTGCCAGCAGTAGGACATGGGGTAAGCACGAGCAGTACTTC.

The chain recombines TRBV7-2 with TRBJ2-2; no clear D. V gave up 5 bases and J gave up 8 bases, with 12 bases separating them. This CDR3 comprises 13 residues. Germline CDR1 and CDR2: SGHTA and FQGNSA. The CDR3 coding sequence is TGTGCCAGCAGCAGTTTGGCGTTGGGGGAGCTGTTTTTT. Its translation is CASSSLALGELFF.

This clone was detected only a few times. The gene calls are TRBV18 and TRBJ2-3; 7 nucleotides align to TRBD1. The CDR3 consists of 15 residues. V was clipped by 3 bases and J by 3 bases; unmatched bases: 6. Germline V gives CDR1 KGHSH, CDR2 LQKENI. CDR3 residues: CASSPYYRGTDTQYF. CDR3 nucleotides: TGTGCCAGCTCACCTTATTACAGGGGAACAGATACGCAGTATTTT.

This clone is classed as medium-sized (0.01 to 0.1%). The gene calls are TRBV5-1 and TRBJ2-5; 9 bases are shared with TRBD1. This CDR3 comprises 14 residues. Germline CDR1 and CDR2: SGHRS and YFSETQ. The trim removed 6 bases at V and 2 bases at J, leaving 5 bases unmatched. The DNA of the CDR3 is TGCGCCAGCACTTTACAGGGGGCGCAAGAGACCCAGTACTTC. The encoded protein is CASTLQGAQETQYF.

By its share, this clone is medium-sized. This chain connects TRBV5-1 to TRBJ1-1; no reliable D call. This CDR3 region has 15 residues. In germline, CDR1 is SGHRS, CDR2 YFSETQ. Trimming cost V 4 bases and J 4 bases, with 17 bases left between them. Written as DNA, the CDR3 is TGCGCCAGCAGCCCCCGAGGGAGGGCGAGCACTGAAGCTTTCTTT. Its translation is CASSPRGRASTEAFF. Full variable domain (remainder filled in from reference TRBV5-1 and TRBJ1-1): KAGVTQTPRYLIKTRGQQVTLSCSPISGHRSVSWYQQTPGQGLQFLFEYFSETQRNKGNFPGRFSGRQFSNSRSEMNVSTLELGDSALYLCASSPRGRASTEAFFGQGTRLTVV.

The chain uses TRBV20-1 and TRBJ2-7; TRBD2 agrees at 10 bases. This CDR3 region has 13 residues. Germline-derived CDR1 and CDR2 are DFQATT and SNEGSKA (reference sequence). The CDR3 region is CTAPLAGAEEQYF. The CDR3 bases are TGCACCGCCCCGCTAGCGGGAGCGGAGGAGCAGTACTTC.

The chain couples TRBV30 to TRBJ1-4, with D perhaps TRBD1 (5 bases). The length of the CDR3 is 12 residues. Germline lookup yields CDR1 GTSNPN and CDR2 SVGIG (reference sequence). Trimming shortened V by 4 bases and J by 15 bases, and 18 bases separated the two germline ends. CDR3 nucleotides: TGTGCCTGGACCCAGGCGACGGGGGTAATGTTTTTT. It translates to CAWTQATGVMFF.

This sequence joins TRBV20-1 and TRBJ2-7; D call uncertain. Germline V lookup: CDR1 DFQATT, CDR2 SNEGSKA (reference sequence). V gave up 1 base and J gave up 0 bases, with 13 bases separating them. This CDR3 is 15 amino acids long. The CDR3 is CSARATGRTSYEQYF. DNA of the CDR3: TGCAGTGCTAGAGCCACCGGGCGAACCTCCTACGAGCAGTACTTC.

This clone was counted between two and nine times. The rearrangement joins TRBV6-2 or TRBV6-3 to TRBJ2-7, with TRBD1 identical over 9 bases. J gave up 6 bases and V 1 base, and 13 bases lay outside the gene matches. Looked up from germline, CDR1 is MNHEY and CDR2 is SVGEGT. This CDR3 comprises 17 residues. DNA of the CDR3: TGTGCCAGCAGTTACTTCCCACAGGGGGCTTATCCGGCCGAGCAGTACTTC. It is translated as CASSYFPQGAYPAEQYF.

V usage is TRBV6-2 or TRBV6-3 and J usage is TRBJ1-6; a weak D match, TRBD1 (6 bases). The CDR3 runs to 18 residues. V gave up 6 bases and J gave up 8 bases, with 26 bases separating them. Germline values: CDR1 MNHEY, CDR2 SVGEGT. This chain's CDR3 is CASSKTQGPWRYDSPLHF. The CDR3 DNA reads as TGTGCCAGCAGCAAAACACAGGGACCGTGGCGATATGATTCACCCCTCCACTTT.

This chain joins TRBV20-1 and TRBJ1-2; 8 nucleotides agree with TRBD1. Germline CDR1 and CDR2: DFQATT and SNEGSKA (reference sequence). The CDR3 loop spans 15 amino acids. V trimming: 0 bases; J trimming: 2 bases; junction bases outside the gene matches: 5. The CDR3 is CSARDWGQANYGYTF. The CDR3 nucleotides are TGCAGTGCTAGAGATTGGGGACAGGCAAACTATGGCTACACCTTC.